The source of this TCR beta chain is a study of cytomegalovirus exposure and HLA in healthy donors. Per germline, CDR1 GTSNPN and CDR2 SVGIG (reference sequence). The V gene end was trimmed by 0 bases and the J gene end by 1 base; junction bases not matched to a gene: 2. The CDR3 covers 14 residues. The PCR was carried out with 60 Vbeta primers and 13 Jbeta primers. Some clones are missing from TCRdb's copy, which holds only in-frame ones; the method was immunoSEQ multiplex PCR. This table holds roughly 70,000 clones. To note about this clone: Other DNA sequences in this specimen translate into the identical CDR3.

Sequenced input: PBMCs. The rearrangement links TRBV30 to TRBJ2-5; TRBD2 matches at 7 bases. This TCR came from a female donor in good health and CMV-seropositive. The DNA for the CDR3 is TGTGCCTGGAGTGTCGGACTAGGCCAAGAGACCCAGTACTTC. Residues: CAWSVGLGQETQYF.